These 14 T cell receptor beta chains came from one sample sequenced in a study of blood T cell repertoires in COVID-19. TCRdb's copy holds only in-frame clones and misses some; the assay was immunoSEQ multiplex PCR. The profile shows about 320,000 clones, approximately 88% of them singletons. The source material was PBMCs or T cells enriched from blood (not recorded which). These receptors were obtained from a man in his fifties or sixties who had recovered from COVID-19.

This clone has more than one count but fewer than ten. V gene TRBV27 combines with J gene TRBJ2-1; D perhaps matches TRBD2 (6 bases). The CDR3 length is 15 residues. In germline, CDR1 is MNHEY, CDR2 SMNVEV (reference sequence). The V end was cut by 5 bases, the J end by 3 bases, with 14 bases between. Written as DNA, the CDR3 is TGTGCCAGCAGTCCCCGTGGGGGGATCTACAATGAGCAGTTCTTC. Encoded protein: CASSPRGGIYNEQFF.

CDR3 nucleotide sequence: TGCGCCAGCAGCTTGTTCCGGCCCGCGGGGGGAGATACGCAGTATTTT. This translates into CASSLFRPAGGDTQYF. The chain uses TRBV5-1 and TRBJ2-3; 8 nucleotides match TRBD2. With 1 base clipped from V and 5 bases from J, the junction kept 9 bases outside the gene matches. Germline CDR1 SGHRS, CDR2 YFSETQ. CDR3 size: 16 residues. Combining the CDR3 with reference TRBV5-1 and TRBJ2-3 gives the whole variable domain KAGVTQTPRYLIKTRGQQVTLSCSPISGHRSVSWYQQTPGQGLQFLFEYFSETQRNKGNFPGRFSGRQFSNSRSEMNVSTLELGDSALYLCASSLFRPAGGDTQYFGPGTRLTVL.

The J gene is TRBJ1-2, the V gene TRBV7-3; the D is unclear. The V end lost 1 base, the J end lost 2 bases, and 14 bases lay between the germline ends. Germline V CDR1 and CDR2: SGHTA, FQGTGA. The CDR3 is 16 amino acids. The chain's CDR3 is CASSLMPASLNYGYTF. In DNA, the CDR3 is TGTGCCAGCAGCTTAATGCCAGCCTCACTAAACTATGGCTACACCTTC.

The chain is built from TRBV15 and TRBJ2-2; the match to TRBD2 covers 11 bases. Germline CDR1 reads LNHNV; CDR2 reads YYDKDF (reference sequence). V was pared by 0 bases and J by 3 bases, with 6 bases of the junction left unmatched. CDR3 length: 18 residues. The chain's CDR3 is CATSRDTLAGGYTGELFF. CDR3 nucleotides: TGTGCCACCAGCAGAGATACCCTAGCGGGAGGTTACACCGGGGAGCTGTTTTTT.

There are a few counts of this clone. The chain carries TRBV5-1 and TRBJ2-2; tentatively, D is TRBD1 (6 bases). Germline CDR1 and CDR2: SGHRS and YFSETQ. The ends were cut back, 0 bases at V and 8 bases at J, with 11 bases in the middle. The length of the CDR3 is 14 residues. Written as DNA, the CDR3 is TGCGCCAGCAGCTTGGCCCAGGGGTTAGGGGAGCTGTTTTTT. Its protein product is CASSLAQGLGELFF.

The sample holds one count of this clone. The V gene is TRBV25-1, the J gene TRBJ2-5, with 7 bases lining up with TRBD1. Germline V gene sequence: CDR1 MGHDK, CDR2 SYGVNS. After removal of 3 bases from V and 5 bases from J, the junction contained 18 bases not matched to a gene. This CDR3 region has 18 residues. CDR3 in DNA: TGTGCCAGCAGTGAGCTCCTTTGGAGAGACAGGGCGGGCGAGACCCAGTACTTC. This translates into CASSELLWRDRAGETQYF.

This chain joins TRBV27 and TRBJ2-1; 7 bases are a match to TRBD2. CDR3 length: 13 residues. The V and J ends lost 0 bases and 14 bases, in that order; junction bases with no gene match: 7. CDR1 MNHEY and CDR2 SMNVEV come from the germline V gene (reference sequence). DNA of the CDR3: TGTGCCAGCAGTTTATCGGTGCTAGCGGAGGAGTTCTTC. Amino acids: CASSLSVLAEEFF.

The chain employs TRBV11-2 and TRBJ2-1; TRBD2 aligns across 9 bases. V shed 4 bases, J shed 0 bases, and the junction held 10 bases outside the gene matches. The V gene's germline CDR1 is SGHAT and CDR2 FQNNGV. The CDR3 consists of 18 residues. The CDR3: CASSSARGSGSSYNEQFF. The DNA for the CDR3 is TGTGCCAGCAGCTCCGCCAGGGGTAGCGGGAGCTCCTACAATGAGCAGTTCTTC. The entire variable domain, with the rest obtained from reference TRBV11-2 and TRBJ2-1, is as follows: EAGVAQSPRYKIIEKRQSVAFWCNPISGHATLYWYQQILGQGPKLLIQFQNNGVVDDSQLPKDRFSAERLKGVDSTLKIQPAKLEDSAVYLCASSSARGSGSSYNEQFFGPGTRLTVL.

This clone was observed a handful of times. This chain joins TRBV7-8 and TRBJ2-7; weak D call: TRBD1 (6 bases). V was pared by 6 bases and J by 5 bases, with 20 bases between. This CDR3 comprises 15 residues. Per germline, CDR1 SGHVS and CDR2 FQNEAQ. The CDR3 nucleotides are TGTGCCAGCAGACGAGCTCTCCAGGGGAACAACGAGCAGTACTTC. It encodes CASRRALQGNNEQYF.

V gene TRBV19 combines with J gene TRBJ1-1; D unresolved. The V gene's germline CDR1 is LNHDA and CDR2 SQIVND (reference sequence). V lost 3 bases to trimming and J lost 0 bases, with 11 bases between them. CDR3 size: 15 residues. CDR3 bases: TGTGCCAGTAGTATTTTGAGGGTAATGAACACTGAAGCTTTCTTT. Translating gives CASSILRVMNTEAFF.

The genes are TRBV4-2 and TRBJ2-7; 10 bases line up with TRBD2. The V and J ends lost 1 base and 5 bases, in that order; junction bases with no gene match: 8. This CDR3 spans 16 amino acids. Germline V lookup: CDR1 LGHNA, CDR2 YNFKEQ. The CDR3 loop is CASSQGVPSGRNEQYF. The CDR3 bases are TGTGCCAGCAGCCAAGGGGTCCCTAGCGGGAGAAACGAGCAGTACTTC.

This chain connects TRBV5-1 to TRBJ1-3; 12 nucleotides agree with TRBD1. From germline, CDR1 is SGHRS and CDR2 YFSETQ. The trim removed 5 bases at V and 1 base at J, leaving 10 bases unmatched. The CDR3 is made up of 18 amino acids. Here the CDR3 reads CASRVDGDRGRSGNTIYF. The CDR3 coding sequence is TGCGCCAGCAGGGTCGATGGGGACAGGGGGCGATCTGGAAACACCATATATTTT.

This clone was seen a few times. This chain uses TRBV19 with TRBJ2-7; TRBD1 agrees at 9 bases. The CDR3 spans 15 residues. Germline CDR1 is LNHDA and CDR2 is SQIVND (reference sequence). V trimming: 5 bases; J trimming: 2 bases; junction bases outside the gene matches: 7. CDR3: CASSFAGQGTYEQYF. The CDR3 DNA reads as TGTGCCAGTAGTTTTGCCGGACAGGGGACCTACGAGCAGTACTTC.

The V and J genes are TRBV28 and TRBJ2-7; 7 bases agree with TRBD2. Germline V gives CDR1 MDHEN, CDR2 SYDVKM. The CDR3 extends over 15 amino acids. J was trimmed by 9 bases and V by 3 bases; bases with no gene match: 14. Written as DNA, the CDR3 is TGTGCCAGCAGTTTTGGTGGGAGCGGGGTTACGGGGCAGTACTTC. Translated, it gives CASSFGGSGVTGQYF.